The T cell receptor (beta chain) under discussion was sequenced for a study of T cells in Graves' hyperthyroidism and ophthalmopathy. Study overall: Peripheral blood was drawn at first diagnosis, prior to all treatment.

Using RNA transcripts as the source, TCR beta CDR3 regions were amplified. The HTBI primer set served for first-round RT-PCR of the TCR CDR3. TCRdb ran MiXCR on the multiplex PCR reads and lists one entry per CDR3 protein. The profile covers around 350,000 distinct CDR3 sequences, with approximately 14% appearing a single time and about a quarter taken by the ten largest. V lost 6 bases to trimming and J lost 1 base; unmatched junction nucleotides: 8. Germline V gives CDR1 DFQATT, CDR2 SNEGSKA (reference sequence). The CDR3 contains 15 residues. This clonotype was detected many times. Exclusion of patients followed from uncontrolled infection, other autoimmune disease, pregnancy or lactation.

This chain uses TRBV20-1 with TRBJ2-1, with 8 bases identical to TRBD2. The TCR originated in a woman younger than 30 with Graves' hyperthyroidism that later progressed to Graves' ophthalmopathy. Sequencing was carried out using blood. CDR3 coding DNA: TGCAGTGCCGGGGGCGGGAGGACTTCCTACAATGAGCAGTTCTTC. Translated: CSAGGGRTSYNEQFF.